Sequencing of this TCR beta chain was carried out in a study of blood T cell repertoires in COVID-19. Study-level background: The United States, Italy and Spain supplied acute and convalescent COVID-19 samples. Sources were T cells, B-cell-depleted T cells, or PBMCs; the material itself was cDNA or gDNA.

Germline loops: CDR1 LNHDA, CDR2 SQIVND (reference sequence). J was trimmed by 1 base and V by 5 bases; bases with no gene match: 10. The CDR3 has 17 amino acids. As handled by the study authors: Researchers report that nucleated cell counts were estimated from reference gene primer amplification. Using immunoSEQ multiplex PCR, the repertoire was profiled, and TCRdb retains in-frame clones only, with some absent. V, J and clone size are taken as reported in that table, and D and trimming were inferred from the DNA itself. Of 150,000 to 200,000 clones in the sample, roughly 87% were seen once. This receptor was taken from a human donor in a cohort sampled during active COVID-19. Source material: peripheral blood. The rearrangement links TRBV19 to TRBJ2-3, with TRBD2 identical over 9 bases. This CDR3 reads CASSVGTLAGGTDTQYF. The CDR3 region has the DNA TGTGCCAGTAGTGTCGGGACCTTAGCGGGAGGCACAGATACGCAGTATTTT.